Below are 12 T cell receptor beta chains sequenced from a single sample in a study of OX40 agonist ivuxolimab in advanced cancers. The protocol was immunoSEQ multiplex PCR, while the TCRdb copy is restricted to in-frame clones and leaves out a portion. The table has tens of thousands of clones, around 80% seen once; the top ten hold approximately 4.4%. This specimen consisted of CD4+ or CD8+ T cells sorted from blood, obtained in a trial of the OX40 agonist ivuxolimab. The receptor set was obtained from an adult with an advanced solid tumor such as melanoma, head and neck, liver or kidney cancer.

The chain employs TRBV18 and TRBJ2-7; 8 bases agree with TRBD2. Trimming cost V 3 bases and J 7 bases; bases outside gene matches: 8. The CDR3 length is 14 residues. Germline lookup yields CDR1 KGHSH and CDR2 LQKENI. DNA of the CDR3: TGTGCCAGCTCACCGGGGACTAGGGTTCGGGAGCAGTACTTC. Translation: CASSPGTRVREQYF.

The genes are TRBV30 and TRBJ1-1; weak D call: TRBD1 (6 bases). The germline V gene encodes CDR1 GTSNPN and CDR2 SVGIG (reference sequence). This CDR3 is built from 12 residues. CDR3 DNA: TGTGCAGCCGGGACACCGAACACTGAAGCTTTCTTT. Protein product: CAAGTPNTEAFF.

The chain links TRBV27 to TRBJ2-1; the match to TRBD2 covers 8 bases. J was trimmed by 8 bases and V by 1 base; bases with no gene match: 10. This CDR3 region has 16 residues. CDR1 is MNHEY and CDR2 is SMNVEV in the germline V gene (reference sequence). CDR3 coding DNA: TGTGCCAGCAGTTTATTAGCCGGGACTAGGGTCTATGAGCAGTTCTTC. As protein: CASSLLAGTRVYEQFF.

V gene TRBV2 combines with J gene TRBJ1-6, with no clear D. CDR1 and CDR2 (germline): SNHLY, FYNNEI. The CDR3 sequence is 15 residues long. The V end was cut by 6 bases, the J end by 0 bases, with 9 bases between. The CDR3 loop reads CASRLESSYNSPLHF. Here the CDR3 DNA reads TGTGCCAGCAGGTTGGAGAGCTCCTATAATTCACCCCTCCACTTT.

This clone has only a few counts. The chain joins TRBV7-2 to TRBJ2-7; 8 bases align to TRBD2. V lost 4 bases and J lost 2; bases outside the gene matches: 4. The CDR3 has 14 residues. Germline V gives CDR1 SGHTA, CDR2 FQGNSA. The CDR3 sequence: CASSYTSGPYEQYF. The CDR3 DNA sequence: TGTGCCAGCAGCTACACTAGCGGCCCCTACGAGCAGTACTTC.

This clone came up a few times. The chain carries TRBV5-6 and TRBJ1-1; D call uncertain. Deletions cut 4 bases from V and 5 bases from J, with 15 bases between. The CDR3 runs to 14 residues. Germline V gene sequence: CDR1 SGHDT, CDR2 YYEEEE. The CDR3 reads CASSPPLASTEAFF. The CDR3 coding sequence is TGTGCCAGCAGCCCCCCATTGGCAAGTACTGAAGCTTTCTTT.

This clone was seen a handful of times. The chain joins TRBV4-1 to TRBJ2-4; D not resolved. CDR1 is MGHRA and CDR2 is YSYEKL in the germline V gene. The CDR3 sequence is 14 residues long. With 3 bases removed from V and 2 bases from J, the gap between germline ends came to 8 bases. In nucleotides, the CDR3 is TGCGCCAGCAGCCAGACTGCAACCAAAAACATTCAGTACTTC. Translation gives CASSQTATKNIQYF.

The CDR3: CASSRRTDTEAFF. Written as DNA, the CDR3 is TGTGCCAGCAGCCGCCGGACAGACACTGAAGCTTTCTTT. The V call is TRBV7-2, the J call TRBJ1-1; tentatively, D is TRBD1 (6 bases). Trimming cost V 5 bases and J 3 bases, with 10 bases left between them. CDR3 length: 13 amino acids. Germline loops: CDR1 SGHTA, CDR2 FQGNSA.

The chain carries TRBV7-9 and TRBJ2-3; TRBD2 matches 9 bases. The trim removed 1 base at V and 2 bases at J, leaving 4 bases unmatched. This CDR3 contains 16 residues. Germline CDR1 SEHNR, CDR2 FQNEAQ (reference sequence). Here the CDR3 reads CASSLGLAGHTDTQYF. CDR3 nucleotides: TGTGCCAGCAGCTTAGGGCTAGCGGGGCACACAGATACGCAGTATTTT.

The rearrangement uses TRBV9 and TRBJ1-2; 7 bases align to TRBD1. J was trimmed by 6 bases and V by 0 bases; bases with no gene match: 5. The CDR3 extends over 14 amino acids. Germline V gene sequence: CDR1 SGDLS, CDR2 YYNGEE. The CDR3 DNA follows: TGTGCCAGCAGCGTAGCTACAGGGGAGGATGGCTACACCTTC. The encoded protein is CASSVATGEDGYTF.

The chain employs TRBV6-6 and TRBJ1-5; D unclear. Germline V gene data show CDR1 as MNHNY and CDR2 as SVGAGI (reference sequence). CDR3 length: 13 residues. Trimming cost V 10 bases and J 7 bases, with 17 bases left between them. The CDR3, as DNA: TGTGCCACCTCGTTCTCCCCCCAGCAGCCCCAGCATTTT. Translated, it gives CATSFSPQQPQHF.

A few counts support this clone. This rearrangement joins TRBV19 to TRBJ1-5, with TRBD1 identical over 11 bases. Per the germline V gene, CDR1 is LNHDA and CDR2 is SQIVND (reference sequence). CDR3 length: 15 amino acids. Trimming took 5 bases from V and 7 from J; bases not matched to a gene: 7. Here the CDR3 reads CASSWTRTGGQPQHF. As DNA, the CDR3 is TGTGCCAGTAGTTGGACCCGGACAGGGGGCCAGCCCCAGCATTTT.